This T cell receptor beta chain was recovered during a study of T cell repertoires in cytomegalovirus infection. Study as a whole: Indicated by public TCR beta signatures were CMV infection and matching HLA type. Study observations and caveats: Predominance within the ex vivo response was attributable to HLA-C-restricted CMV-specific TCR beta clonotypes. Summed frequency of public TCR beta families distinguished CMV carriers with the relevant HLA.

Points on this clonotype: Its antigen remains unknown.

The germline V and J ends were trimmed by 6 bases and 9 bases, with 18 bases remaining between them. The CDR3 spans 14 residues. Per germline, CDR1 SGHVS and CDR2 FNYEAQ. MiXCR, run by TCRdb on the reads, gives a single entry per CDR3 protein. The data show about 440,000 distinct CDR3 sequences, about a third seen once. V usage is TRBV7-6 and J usage is TRBJ2-1; maybe TRBD1 (6 bases). The clonotype was recovered from a human donor in good health (CMV status not recorded). Some clones in this sample may be carry-over from other donors' samples. The specimen was PBMCs. The CDR3 reads CASRANAQGGEQFF. CDR3 DNA sequence: TGTGCCAGCAGAGCCAATGCACAGGGTGGTGAGCAGTTCTTC.